Shown below are 3 T cell receptor beta chains from a single sample sequenced in a study of cytomegalovirus exposure and HLA in healthy donors. PCR primers comprised 60 Vbeta and 13 Jbeta primers. The method was immunoSEQ multiplex PCR; TCRdb's version includes in-frame clones alone and lacks a portion of them. Of around 110,000 clones in the sample, 71% were seen once. Sequencing was done on a sample of PBMCs. These receptors all come from a female donor in good health and CMV-seronegative.

As for this clone: At one boundary the junction diverges from the germline segment, which might be a read error. The chain joins TRBV19 to TRBJ2-5; 7 bases are a match to TRBD2. CDR1 and CDR2 from the germline V gene are LNHDA and SQIVND (reference sequence). This CDR3 contains 13 residues. Written as DNA, the CDR3 is TGTGCCAATAGTCCGCGGGAGAAAGAGACCCAGTACTTC. Translating gives CANSPREKETQYF.

The chain couples TRBV5-1 to TRBJ1-2; D is perhaps TRBD1 (5 bases). Germline V gives CDR1 SGHRS, CDR2 YFSETQ. V was pared by 0 bases and J by 8 bases, with 23 bases between. The CDR3 is made up of 17 amino acids. The CDR3 loop reads CASSLARDLLAGKGYTF. Written as DNA, the CDR3 is TGCGCCAGCAGCTTGGCCCGTGATCTCCTGGCAGGGAAAGGCTACACCTTC.

This clone turned up a few times. The rearrangement joins TRBV4-2 to TRBJ2-7, with D possibly matching TRBD2 (6 bases). Per the germline V gene, CDR1 is LGHNA and CDR2 is YNFKEQ. CDR3 length: 16 amino acids. The ends were cut back, 0 bases at V and 5 bases at J, with 17 bases in the middle. CDR3 nucleotides: TGTGCCAGCAGCCAAGATGATTTGGGCAGGGAGGACGAGCAGTACTTC. Its translation is CASSQDDLGREDEQYF.